One sample yielded the 30 T cell receptor beta chains listed below, sequenced in a study of HIV-infected patients and healthy controls. Whole blood was used without fractionation, so all unsorted peripheral T cells were included. cDNA was made from around 0.45 ug RNA using alpha and beta constant primers. Alpha and beta chain libraries were made separately by chain-specific third strand synthesis with multiplexing indices. TCRdb reprocessed the 5' RACE reads with MiXCR, giving one entry per CDR3 protein. The sample records over 15,000 distinct CDR3 sequences, roughly 8.2% being singletons. Sequencing used blood. Every receptor here comes from an adult in good health.

This clonotype was recorded at least ten times. CDR3 sequence: CASSQAGANVLTF. In DNA form, the CDR3 reads TGTGCCAGCTCACAGGCTGGGGCCAACGTCCTGACTTTC. This chain links TRBV14 with TRBJ2-6; D might be TRBD1 (5 bases). The length of the CDR3 is 13 residues. From germline, CDR1 is SGHDN and CDR2 FVKESK. V lost 8 bases, J lost 2 bases, and 7 bases lay in between.

There are many counts of this clonotype. The genes are TRBV12-3 or TRBV12-4 and TRBJ2-7; TRBD2 agrees at 7 bases. This CDR3 is 13 amino acids long. V was pared by 3 bases and J by 7 bases, with 6 bases of the junction left unmatched. CDR3 amino acids: CASSLTAGREQYF. CDR3 nucleotide sequence: TGTGCCAGCAGTTTGACAGCGGGGAGGGAGCAGTACTTC.

The V and J genes are TRBV6-4 and TRBJ2-2, with D perhaps assigned TRBD1 or TRBD2 (5 bases each). With 0 bases removed from V and 3 bases from J, the gap between germline ends came to 11 bases. The CDR3 consists of 16 residues. Per the germline V gene, CDR1 is MRHNA and CDR2 is SNTAGT. The CDR3 here is CASSDSRVRDTGELFF. CDR3 DNA: TGTGCCAGCAGTGACTCGCGGGTCAGGGACACCGGGGAGCTGTTTTTT.

This clonotype was detected ten times or more. The V gene is TRBV4-1, the J gene TRBJ2-5, with 8 bases matching TRBD1. CDR1 and CDR2 from the germline V gene are MGHRA and YSYEKL. The trim removed 2 bases at V and 5 bases at J, leaving 13 bases unmatched. The CDR3 runs 17 residues. The CDR3 is CASSQIPLQGARETQYF. Here the CDR3 DNA reads TGCGCCAGCAGCCAAATTCCACTGCAGGGGGCCCGGGAGACCCAGTACTTC.

This clonotype has just a few counts. J is TRBJ1-2 and V is TRBV6-5, with TRBD1 matching 9 bases. The CDR3 has 15 residues. CDR1 and CDR2 from the germline V gene are MNHEY and SVGAGI. The J segment lost 0 bases and the V segment lost 8 bases, leaving 7 bases of the junction unmatched. CDR3 protein: CASQGRTGANYGYTF. DNA for the CDR3: TGTGCCAGCCAAGGAAGGACAGGGGCTAACTATGGCTACACCTTC.

This clonotype showed up just a few times. V is TRBV19 and J is TRBJ1-6; the match to TRBD1 covers 9 bases. The CDR3 is 15 residues long. From germline, CDR1 is LNHDA and CDR2 SQIVND (reference sequence). The V and J ends lost 4 bases and 7 bases, in that order; junction bases with no gene match: 5. CDR3 region: CASSTKGQGNSPLHF. The CDR3 DNA is TGTGCCAGTAGTACCAAGGGACAGGGAAATTCACCCCTCCACTTT. Combining the CDR3 with reference TRBV19 and TRBJ1-6 gives the whole variable domain DGGITQSPKYLFRKEGQNVTLSCEQNLNHDAMYWYRQDPGQGLRLIYYSQIVNDFQKGDIAEGYSVSREKKESFPLTVTSAQKNPTAFYLCASSTKGQGNSPLHFGNGTRLTVT.

This clonotype was counted many times. The V call is TRBV7-6, the J call TRBJ2-6, with D unresolved. Trimming shortened V by 10 bases and J by 0 bases, and 13 bases separated the two germline ends. CDR3 length equals 15 residues. Germline-derived CDR1 and CDR2 are SGHVS and FNYEAQ. The CDR3 DNA sequence: TGTGCCACCCTGGGCAGTAGCTCTGGGGCCAACGTCCTGACTTTC. Encoded protein: CATLGSSSGANVLTF.

This clonotype was counted ten times or more. The J gene is TRBJ1-2, the V gene TRBV5-1; tentative D call: TRBD1 (5 bases). Trimming stripped 3 bases from V and 3 bases from J, with 18 bases between. The CDR3 is 16 amino acids. The germline gives CDR1 SGHRS, CDR2 YFSETQ. The DNA for the CDR3 is TGCGCCAGCAGCTGGGGGTCTTACAAGCTGGACTATGGCTACACCTTC. Amino acids: CASSWGSYKLDYGYTF.

This clonotype was seen many times. The chain couples TRBV6-2 or TRBV6-3 to TRBJ1-5; D uncertain. Trimming pared 9 bases from V and 0 bases from J, leaving 6 bases between. The CDR3 has 12 residues. In germline, CDR1 is MNHEY, CDR2 SVGEGT. This CDR3 is CASTTSNQPQHF. The CDR3 DNA reads TGTGCCAGTACTACTAGCAATCAGCCCCAGCATTTT.

This clonotype was observed many times. The chain has TRBV7-3 and TRBJ2-5, with D possibly being TRBD1 (8 bases). V shed 5 bases and J shed 3 bases, with 13 bases lying between them. Germline V gives CDR1 SGHTA, CDR2 FQGTGA. This CDR3 is built from 14 residues. The CDR3 DNA reads as TGTGCCAGCAGCCTCACAGGGGGGGAAGAGACCCAGTACTTC. The encoded protein is CASSLTGGEETQYF.

This clonotype showed up many times. The rearrangement joins TRBV29-1 to TRBJ2-1; D possibly matches TRBD1 or TRBD2 (5 bases each). The V end was cut by 4 bases, the J end by 4 bases, with 11 bases between. CDR3 size: 13 residues. In germline, CDR1 is SQVTM, CDR2 ANQGSEA. CDR3 coding DNA: TGCAGCGTTGTCGTGGGGACGTACAATGAGCAGTTCTTC. The encoded protein is CSVVVGTYNEQFF.

The chain combines TRBV6-2 or TRBV6-3 with TRBJ2-3, with 7 bases fitting TRBD2. With V trimmed by 5 bases and J by 0 bases, 11 bases remained unmatched. The V gene's germline CDR1 is MNHEY and CDR2 SVGEGT. CDR3 length equals 17 residues. The CDR3 DNA reads TGTGCCAGCAGTAGAACGCGGGGAGGGCCCAGCACAGATACGCAGTATTTT. Its translation: CASSRTRGGPSTDTQYF.

This clonotype was detected ten times or more. The chain has TRBV6-6 and TRBJ2-3, with D perhaps matching TRBD2 (6 bases). Germline CDR1 is MNHNY and CDR2 is SVGAGI (reference sequence). Deletions cut 5 bases from V and 2 bases from J, with 14 bases between. The CDR3 is made up of 15 amino acids. CDR3 sequence reads: CASSEQGLNTDTQYF. The CDR3 DNA reads as TGTGCCAGCAGTGAGCAGGGACTTAACACAGATACGCAGTATTTT.

The chain combines TRBV19 with TRBJ2-2; D is unclear. Trimming left V 3 bases short and J 5 bases short, with 13 bases between. Germline V gene sequence: CDR1 LNHDA, CDR2 SQIVND (reference sequence). The CDR3 contains 15 residues. This CDR3 is CASSINGVGTGELFF. CDR3 nucleotide sequence: TGTGCCAGTAGTATTAACGGTGTGGGGACCGGGGAGCTGTTTTTT.

This chain uses TRBV5-4 with TRBJ1-1; D is perhaps TRBD1 (5 bases). Trimming left V 7 bases short and J 4 bases short, with 20 bases between. The CDR3 is 15 residues long. CDR1 is SGHNT, CDR2 YYREEE, per germline (reference sequence). Written as DNA, the CDR3 is TGTGCCAGCTTTCTGCCGGGGCCCGGTTTCACTGAAGCTTTCTTT. Translated, it gives CASFLPGPGFTEAFF.

This chain links TRBV7-3 with TRBJ2-3, with D possibly matching TRBD1 (5 bases). Germline-derived CDR1 and CDR2 are SGHTA and FQGTGA. The CDR3 length is 11 residues. The V and J ends lost 5 bases and 14 bases respectively, with 14 bases between them. CDR3: CASSQGRVAYF. DNA for the CDR3: TGTGCCAGCAGCCAGGGTAGGGTAGCGTATTTT.

This clonotype was seen ten or more times. The J gene is TRBJ1-6, the V gene TRBV5-1; no firm D call. V was trimmed by 0 bases and J by 0 bases, leaving 10 bases between them. Germline assignment: CDR1 SGHRS and CDR2 YFSETQ. The CDR3 is 17 residues long. The CDR3 sequence is CASSLGPLSSYNSPLHF. The CDR3 DNA is TGCGCCAGCAGCTTGGGGCCCCTGAGCTCCTATAATTCACCCCTCCACTTT.

This clonotype was counted many times. This chain uses TRBV20-1 with TRBJ1-5; tentatively, D is TRBD1 (5 bases). Trimming removed 5 bases at V and 1 base at J, with 24 bases between. The CDR3 covers 18 residues. Germline lookup yields CDR1 DFQATT and CDR2 SNEGSKA (reference sequence). The CDR3 sequence is CSAPKQNDRGQSNQPQHF. As DNA, the CDR3 is TGCAGTGCTCCAAAACAAAACGACAGAGGACAAAGCAATCAGCCCCAGCATTTT.

In its sample, this clonotype was seen many times. V is TRBV6-2 or TRBV6-3 and J is TRBJ1-5; 7 bases line up with TRBD1. This CDR3 has 14 amino acids. The ends lost 0 bases at V and 7 bases at J; junction bases unmatched: 3. From germline, CDR1 is MNHEY and CDR2 SVGEGT. The CDR3 DNA reads as TGTGCCAGCAGTTACTCAGGGGGCAGACAGCCCCAGCATTTT. Translated, it gives CASSYSGGRQPQHF.

This clonotype is labeled as medium-sized. The rearrangement joins TRBV29-1 to TRBJ2-5, with TRBD1 identical over 7 bases. This CDR3 has 13 residues. Germline lookup yields CDR1 SQVTM and CDR2 ANQGSEA. J was trimmed by 5 bases and V by 6 bases; bases with no gene match: 9. In DNA, the CDR3 is TGCAGCGTACGGGACAGCTCATACGAGACCCAGTACTTC. This gives the protein CSVRDSSYETQYF. Drawing the rest from reference TRBV29-1 and TRBJ2-5, the complete variable domain is SAVISQKPSRDICQRGTSLTIQCQVDSQVTMMFWYRQQPGQSLTLIATANQGSEATYESGFVIDKFPISRPNLTFSTLTVSNMSPEDSSIYLCSVRDSSYETQYFGPGTRLLVL.

The sample holds a few counts of this clonotype. The chain combines TRBV19 with TRBJ2-2, with D unresolved. The CDR3 loop spans 14 amino acids. Trimming removed 5 bases at V and 5 bases at J, with 12 bases between. CDR1 LNHDA and CDR2 SQIVND come from the germline V gene (reference sequence). The CDR3 is CASSLGKRTGELFF. In DNA form, the CDR3 reads TGTGCCAGTAGTTTGGGAAAGAGGACCGGGGAGCTGTTTTTT.

This clonotype occurred a few times. The V gene is TRBV4-1, the J gene TRBJ2-7, with 7 bases identical to TRBD1. After removal of 4 bases from V and 5 bases from J, the junction contained 11 bases not matched to a gene. The CDR3 is made up of 15 amino acids. Germline lookup yields CDR1 MGHRA and CDR2 YSYEKL. The CDR3, as DNA: TGCGCCAGCAGCCTACTGCGACAGGGCGGGCACGAGCAGTACTTC. This gives the protein CASSLLRQGGHEQYF.

Only a few counts were recorded for this clonotype. The genes are TRBV7-2 and TRBJ2-3; D is possibly TRBD1 or TRBD2 (5 bases each). CDR3 size: 15 residues. V dropped 1 base and J dropped 5 bases, with 13 bases sitting between them. The germline CDR1 and CDR2 sequences are SGHTA and FQGNSA. This chain's CDR3 is CASSLGVSGGDTQYF. DNA for the CDR3: TGTGCCAGCAGCTTAGGGGTGTCTGGGGGAGATACGCAGTATTTT.

This clonotype was picked up many times. The V call is TRBV6-1, the J call TRBJ2-1; D not resolved. This CDR3 has 12 amino acids. Trimming took off 2 bases at V and 7 bases at J, with 6 bases between the two ends. Looked up from germline, CDR1 is MNHNS and CDR2 is SASEGT. The CDR3 spells CASSEPPNEQFF. DNA for the CDR3: TGTGCCAGCAGTGAACCCCCGAATGAGCAGTTCTTC.

The chain links TRBV5-1 to TRBJ2-3; 11 positions match TRBD1. The CDR3 spans 15 residues. The V segment lost 4 bases and the J segment 4 bases; nucleotides outside the gene matches: 5. Per the germline V gene, CDR1 is SGHRS and CDR2 is YFSETQ. The CDR3 sequence: CASSTWTGGPDTQYF. CDR3 DNA: TGCGCCAGCAGCACATGGACAGGGGGCCCAGATACGCAGTATTTT.

This clonotype was observed many times. V usage is TRBV6-6 and J usage is TRBJ2-7; D is perhaps TRBD1 or TRBD2 (7 bases each). V was pared by 6 bases and J by 6 bases, with 12 bases between. The CDR3 extends over 12 amino acids. From germline, CDR1 is MNHNY and CDR2 SVGAGI (reference sequence). The CDR3 spells CASSPGGGEQYF. The CDR3 region has the DNA TGTGCCAGCAGCCCAGGGGGGGGCGAGCAGTACTTC.

A note on this clonotype: This sequence may be a read error, since a much larger clone differs from it by one base. V usage is TRBV29-1 and J usage is TRBJ1-5, with D possibly being TRBD1 (5 bases). The CDR3 is 15 residues long. Germline lookup yields CDR1 SQVTM and CDR2 ANQGSEA. CDR3 coding DNA: TGCAGCGTCAGTACTGGGGCAGGAGACAATCAGTCCCAGCATTTT. Protein: CSVSTGAGDNQSQHF.

This clonotype occurred many times. The V and J genes are TRBV7-9 and TRBJ1-3, with D unclear. Trimming removed 1 base from V and 0 bases from J, with 13 bases in between. The CDR3 covers 17 residues. CDR1 and CDR2 from the germline V gene are SEHNR and FQNEAQ (reference sequence). The DNA of the CDR3 is TGTGCCAGCAGCTTAGTACTGGGGTCCTACTCTGGAAACACCATATATTTT. As protein: CASSLVLGSYSGNTIYF. The variable domain in full, with the rest retrieved from reference TRBV7-9 and TRBJ1-3, is DTGVSQNPRHKITKRGQNVTFRCDPISEHNRLYWYRQTLGQGPEFLTYFQNEAQLEKSRLLSDRFSAERPKGSFSTLEIQRTEQGDSAMYLCASSLVLGSYSGNTIYFGEGSWLTVV.

This clonotype was detected a few times. V usage is TRBV28 and J usage is TRBJ1-1; no clear D gene. Trimming cost V 5 bases and J 0 bases, with 16 bases left between them. The CDR3 sequence is 16 residues long. The V gene's germline CDR1 is MDHEN and CDR2 SYDVKM. The CDR3 protein is CASSVYDGLMNTEAFF. The DNA for the CDR3 is TGTGCCAGCAGTGTTTATGACGGGCTCATGAACACTGAAGCTTTCTTT.

Sample share makes this clonotype medium-sized. V gene TRBV6-2 or TRBV6-3 combines with J gene TRBJ1-5; TRBD1 matches at 7 bases. CDR1 is MNHEY, CDR2 SVGEGT, per germline. The CDR3 sequence is 15 residues long. Trimming took 2 bases from V and 3 from J; bases not matched to a gene: 4. This chain's CDR3 is CASSYPGTVNQPQHF. The CDR3 nucleotides are TGTGCCAGCAGTTACCCGGGGACAGTCAATCAGCCCCAGCATTTT.